This T cell receptor (beta chain) comes out of a study of shared clonotypes between healthy human individuals. All participating donors were Caucasian adults from Nashville, Tennessee. CDR1 and CDR2 (germline): MDHEN, SYDVKM. Trimming took 0 bases from V and 6 from J, leaving 9 bases between them. This CDR3 spans 14 amino acids. To note about this clone: Other DNA sequences in the same sample also yield this CDR3.

Several immunoSEQ plates held equal portions of the genomic DNA taken from each subset. The assay was immunoSEQ multiplex PCR, and TCRdb's table has in-frame clones only and misses some. The data show 2.3 million or so clones, over 85% seen once. Material for sequencing was naive CD4+ T cells from PBMCs. Documented subset: CD45RA+ positively selected. The clonotype comes from a man aged 18 to 29 in good health. Some clones in this sample may be carry-over from other donors' samples. The V call is TRBV28, the J call TRBJ2-1, with D possibly being TRBD1 (6 bases). The CDR3 DNA reads TGTGCCAGCAGTTTATGGGAAGGGGGCAATGAGCAGTTCTTC. Protein sequence: CASSLWEGGNEQFF. Full variable domain (rest looked up from reference TRBV28 and TRBJ2-1): DVKVTQSSRYLVKRTGEKVFLECVQDMDHENMFWYRQDPGLGLRLIYFSYDVKMKEKGDIPEGYSVSREKKERFSLILESASTNQTSMYLCASSLWEGGNEQFFGPGTRLTVL.